This TCR beta chain is drawn from a study of beta chain features in type 1 diabetes. Regarding the study as a whole: Type 1 diabetes patients showed a moderate but significant shortening of TCRB CDR3s in all four CD4+ subsets. It was among patients, rather than healthy donors, that naive, central memory and Treg TCRB repertoires appeared more similar.

Sequencing targeted expressed TCRB transcripts, as all isolated RNA had been reverse transcribed. The method was immunoSEQ multiplex PCR; TCRdb's version includes in-frame clones alone and lacks a portion of them. The table includes 400,000 or so clones, 8.5% to 10% detected once. After removal of 6 bases from V and 5 bases from J, the junction contained 4 bases not matched to a gene. Germline CDR1 is MDHEN and CDR2 is SYDVKM. This CDR3 is built from 14 residues. This clone has more than one count but fewer than ten. The antigen is not known. The origin of this receptor is a young man with type 1 diabetes. The rearrangement uses TRBV28 and TRBJ2-1; TRBD2 matches 10 bases. The material sequenced was central memory CD4+ T cells from blood. In DNA form, the CDR3 reads TGTGCCAGCAGGTTAGCGGGAGGACACAATGAGCAGTTCTTC. As protein: CASRLAGGHNEQFF.